Below, 27 T cell receptor beta chains from the same sample are listed, as sequenced in a study of T-cell memory formation after mild COVID-19. MiXCR was run by TCRdb on the 5' RACE reads, yielding one entry per CDR3 protein. The sample has around 390,000 distinct CDR3 sequences, approximately 15% seen once. Sequencing was done on a sample of PBMCs or a T cell subset sorted from them (not recorded which). Receptors originate from a man between 18 and 35 years old who had mild COVID-19 (a few samples of this study predate the infection). Cell type and time point are not known.

This clonotype was seen more than once but under ten times. This chain links TRBV7-9 with TRBJ2-3; tentatively, D is TRBD2 (6 bases). The germline V and J ends were trimmed by 5 bases and 2 bases, with 11 bases remaining between them. CDR1 is SEHNR and CDR2 is FQNEAQ in the germline V gene (reference sequence). The CDR3 is 14 residues long. The CDR3 is CASSTGLYTDTQYF. The CDR3, as DNA: TGTGCCAGCAGCACCGGACTATACACAGATACGCAGTATTTT. Full variable domain (rest looked up from reference TRBV7-9 and TRBJ2-3): DTGVSQNPRHKITKRGQNVTFRCDPISEHNRLYWYRQTLGQGPEFLTYFQNEAQLEKSRLLSDRFSAERPKGSFSTLEIQRTEQGDSAMYLCASSTGLYTDTQYFGPGTRLTVL.

This clonotype turned up a few times. The chain joins TRBV7-2 to TRBJ1-5; weak D call: TRBD1 (5 bases). The CDR3 totals 15 residues. From germline, CDR1 is SGHTA and CDR2 FQGNSA. The V end was cut by 7 bases, the J end by 4 bases, with 17 bases between. The CDR3, as DNA: TGTGCCAGCACCCCCTCGGGGCCCGGGAATCAGCCCCAGCATTTT. This translates into CASTPSGPGNQPQHF. Full variable domain (outside the CDR3, taken from reference TRBV7-2 and TRBJ1-5): GAGVSQSPSNKVTEKGKDVELRCDPISGHTALYWYRQSLGQGLEFLIYFQGNSAPDKSGLPSDRFSAERTGGSVSTLTIQRTQQEDSAVYLCASTPSGPGNQPQHFGDGTRLSIL.

This clonotype has more than one count but fewer than ten. This chain uses TRBV7-2 with TRBJ1-6; 7 bases are shared with TRBD1. The germline CDR1 and CDR2 sequences are SGHTA and FQGNSA. The CDR3 length is 14 residues. Unmatched junction bases numbered 8, after V lost 5 bases and J lost 10 bases. The CDR3 here is CASSGRGTNSPLHF. The CDR3, as DNA: TGTGCCAGCAGCGGCAGGGGGACAAACTCACCCCTCCACTTT.

This chain joins TRBV9 and TRBJ2-5; a possible D gene is TRBD1 (5 bases). The germline V gene encodes CDR1 SGDLS and CDR2 YYNGEE. V lost 2 bases and J lost 3, with 14 bases in between. The CDR3 is 15 residues long. The CDR3 DNA sequence: TGTGCCAGCAGCGTTTTTTCCAGGGTGGAAGAGACCCAGTACTTC. It codes for CASSVFSRVEETQYF. The variable domain in full, with the rest retrieved from reference TRBV9 and TRBJ2-5, is DSGVTQTPKHLITATGQRVTLRCSPRSGDLSVYWYQQSLDQGLQFLIQYYNGEERAKGNILERFSAQQFPDLHSELNLSSLELGDSALYFCASSVFSRVEETQYFGPGTRLLVL.

In its sample, this clonotype was seen many times. The V gene is TRBV4-2, the J gene TRBJ2-1; TRBD2 matches at 9 bases. The V gene's germline CDR1 is LGHNA and CDR2 YNFKEQ. The CDR3 runs to 15 residues. V dropped 0 bases and J dropped 6; count of bases not matched to a gene: 3. The CDR3, as DNA: TGTGCCAGCAGCCAAGATGGCGGGGGGGCCAATGAGCAGTTCTTC. Translating it yields CASSQDGGGANEQFF.

The table lists this clonotype with many counts. This chain connects TRBV12-3 or TRBV12-4 to TRBJ2-1, with a weak D call TRBD2 (5 bases). V lost 5 bases and J 7 bases, leaving 15 bases between the germline ends. CDR3 length equals 14 residues. This chain's CDR3 is CASSTQGPGNEQFF. DNA of the CDR3: TGTGCCAGCAGTACGCAAGGCCCGGGGAATGAGCAGTTCTTC.

A few counts support this clonotype. The chain employs TRBV25-1 and TRBJ2-7; D might be TRBD1 or TRBD2, each matching 6 bases. Germline CDR1 and CDR2: MGHDK and SYGVNS. With 5 bases removed from V and 2 bases from J, the gap between germline ends came to 13 bases. This CDR3 comprises 14 residues. The CDR3 sequence: CASSLSGAAYEQYF. The CDR3 nucleotides are TGTGCCAGCAGTCTGTCGGGGGCCGCCTACGAGCAGTACTTC.

This chain joins TRBV19 and TRBJ1-2; no clear D. Looked up from germline, CDR1 is LNHDA and CDR2 is SQIVND (reference sequence). Between the trimmed V and J ends, which lost 6 bases and 5 bases, there was a span of 19 bases. The CDR3 runs 15 residues. The CDR3 DNA is TGTGCCAGTAGGCACCCGGTGGGGAGAAATTATGGCTACACCTTC. It encodes CASRHPVGRNYGYTF.

This clonotype was counted a few times. V gene TRBV7-2 combines with J gene TRBJ2-3; 11 bases line up with TRBD2. The V gene end was trimmed by 5 bases and the J gene end by 2 bases; junction bases not matched to a gene: 3. The germline gives CDR1 SGHTA, CDR2 FQGNSA. The CDR3 length is 15 residues. The CDR3 DNA follows: TGTGCCAGCAGCGGGACTAGCGGCCTCACAGATACGCAGTATTTT. Protein sequence: CASSGTSGLTDTQYF. Looking up the rest from reference TRBV7-2 and TRBJ2-3 gives the full variable domain: GAGVSQSPSNKVTEKGKDVELRCDPISGHTALYWYRQSLGQGLEFLIYFQGNSAPDKSGLPSDRFSAERTGGSVSTLTIQRTQQEDSAVYLCASSGTSGLTDTQYFGPGTRLTVL.

This clonotype was observed a few times. J is TRBJ2-3 and V is TRBV7-2; D might be TRBD2 (7 bases). The CDR3 runs 12 residues. The V gene lost 4 bases and the J gene lost 9 bases, with 11 bases spanning the gap. In germline, CDR1 is SGHTA, CDR2 FQGNSA. CDR3 residues: CASSSRGGTQYF. The CDR3 DNA reads TGTGCCAGCAGCTCTAGGGGGGGGACGCAGTATTTT.

The V gene is TRBV5-1, the J gene TRBJ1-6, with TRBD1 matching 8 bases. The J segment lost 10 bases and the V segment lost 8 bases, leaving 5 bases of the junction unmatched. The CDR3 is 12 residues long. CDR1 SGHRS and CDR2 YFSETQ come from the germline V gene. CDR3 sequence (DNA): TGCGCCAGTCGGACAGGGCGATCACCCCTCCACTTT. Encoded protein: CASRTGRSPLHF.

This clonotype was observed at least ten times. The V call is TRBV6-6, the J call TRBJ2-7; 7 bases fit TRBD1. The CDR3 runs to 17 residues. CDR1 MNHNY and CDR2 SVGAGI come from the germline V gene (reference sequence). The junction had 13 bases not matched to a gene; V was cut back by 0 bases and J by 5 bases. CDR3 DNA sequence: TGTGCCAGCAGTTACTCGGGGCCCCAGGGGGTTTACCACGAGCAGTACTTC. Translation gives CASSYSGPQGVYHEQYF.

This clonotype has just a few counts. The V call is TRBV6-6, the J call TRBJ2-5, with 8 bases identical to TRBD2. CDR1 MNHNY and CDR2 SVGAGI come from the germline V gene (reference sequence). The CDR3 is made up of 15 amino acids. V lost 0 bases and J lost 5; bases outside the gene matches: 5. The chain's CDR3 is CASSYSSPGGETQYF. CDR3 nucleotide sequence: TGTGCCAGCAGTTACTCGTCACCGGGAGGGGAGACCCAGTACTTC.

The chain employs TRBV5-5 and TRBJ2-7; D may match TRBD1 or TRBD2 (6 bases each). Germline CDR1 is SGHKS and CDR2 is YYEKEE (reference sequence). CDR3 length: 14 residues. V lost 0 bases to trimming and J lost 3 bases, with 10 bases between them. The CDR3 DNA reads as TGTGCCAGCAGCTTGGCCGAGGGGGGCTACGAGCAGTACGTC. This encodes CASSLAEGGYEQYV.

The genes are TRBV20-1 and TRBJ2-3; D might be TRBD1 or TRBD2, each matching 5 bases. This CDR3 is 16 amino acids long. Trimming pared 3 bases from V and 0 bases from J, leaving 16 bases between. The germline CDR1 and CDR2 sequences are DFQATT and SNEGSKA (reference sequence). The CDR3 coding sequence is TGCAGTGCTAGTTGGGTGGGGGTGACTAGCACAGATACGCAGTATTTT. Translated: CSASWVGVTSTDTQYF.

The sample holds many counts of this clonotype. V usage is TRBV7-2 and J usage is TRBJ2-7; the match to TRBD2 covers 10 bases. V trimming: 4 bases; J trimming: 3 bases; junction bases outside the gene matches: 9. The germline gives CDR1 SGHTA, CDR2 FQGNSA. CDR3 length equals 16 residues. The CDR3 protein is CASSSLAGGWDYEQYF. Written as DNA, the CDR3 is TGTGCCAGCAGCTCCTTAGCGGGGGGCTGGGACTACGAGCAGTACTTC.

This clonotype showed up just a few times. The chain carries TRBV7-8 and TRBJ2-7, with 7 bases fitting TRBD1. The germline V gene encodes CDR1 SGHVS and CDR2 FQNEAQ. The CDR3 covers 15 residues. Unmatched junction bases numbered 8, after V lost 1 base and J lost 5 bases. The CDR3 loop is CASSLVVTGRDEQYF. The DNA of the CDR3 is TGTGCCAGCAGCTTAGTGGTGACAGGGCGCGACGAGCAGTACTTC.

The chain uses TRBV7-6 and TRBJ2-1; D tentatively reads TRBD1 or TRBD2 (6 bases each). The CDR3 has 15 amino acids. Germline CDR1 reads SGHVS; CDR2 reads FNYEAQ. V was trimmed by 5 bases and J by 5 bases, leaving 16 bases between them. For the CDR3, the DNA is TGTGCCAGCAGCCGCCGACTAGGGGGGAACAATGAGCAGTTCTTC. Translation: CASSRRLGGNNEQFF.

This chain joins TRBV20-1 and TRBJ2-7, with 9 bases that match TRBD1. V trimming: 1 base; J trimming: 4 bases; junction bases outside the gene matches: 5. The length of the CDR3 is 14 residues. CDR1 and CDR2 from the germline V gene are DFQATT and SNEGSKA (reference sequence). For the CDR3, the DNA is TGCAGTGCTAGAGTGGACAGGGGTCGGTACGAGCAGTACTTC. This sequence encodes CSARVDRGRYEQYF.

This rearrangement joins TRBV6-2 or TRBV6-3 to TRBJ1-6; 7 bases map to TRBD1. The V gene's germline CDR1 is MNHEY and CDR2 SVGEGT. The CDR3 extends over 15 amino acids. The ends lost 5 bases at V and 10 bases at J; junction bases unmatched: 11. CDR3 DNA sequence: TGTGCCAGCAGTCACCCGGGACAGCGAAGGTCACCCCTCCACTTT. It encodes CASSHPGQRRSPLHF.

This chain uses TRBV7-2 with TRBJ2-5; 10 bases match TRBD2. Germline CDR1 reads SGHTA; CDR2 reads FQGNSA. The CDR3 has 18 amino acids. V lost 4 bases and J lost 5; bases outside the gene matches: 16. Written as DNA, the CDR3 is TGTGCCAGCAGCTGGCCGGAAGGGGCAGCGGGGGGGAGGGAGACCCAGTACTTC. It is translated as CASSWPEGAAGGRETQYF.

In its sample, this clonotype was seen a few times. The chain recombines TRBV27 with TRBJ1-1; 10 positions agree with TRBD1. Germline values: CDR1 MNHEY, CDR2 SMNVEV (reference sequence). This CDR3 region has 15 residues. After removal of 0 bases from V and 5 bases from J, the junction contained 3 bases not matched to a gene. The CDR3 region has the DNA TGTGCCAGCAGTTTATCGAGGACAGGGGGGACTGAAGCTTTCTTT. This codes for CASSLSRTGGTEAFF.

The sample holds one count of this clonotype. This rearrangement joins TRBV19 to TRBJ2-7, with D unresolved. V dropped 4 bases and J dropped 4 bases, with 8 bases sitting between them. The CDR3 is 12 amino acids. The germline gives CDR1 LNHDA, CDR2 SQIVND (reference sequence). The CDR3 protein is CASSNFGYEQYF. DNA of the CDR3: TGTGCCAGTAGTAACTTCGGGTACGAGCAGTACTTC.

V and J are TRBV6-6 and TRBJ2-7; the D gene could be TRBD1 or TRBD2 (5 bases each). CDR3 length: 15 amino acids. V was cut by 7 bases and J by 2 bases, with 18 bases left in between. Per germline, CDR1 MNHNY and CDR2 SVGAGI (reference sequence). The CDR3 loop is CASTFDGRGAYEQYF. The DNA for the CDR3 is TGTGCCAGCACCTTCGACGGACGAGGGGCCTACGAGCAGTACTTC.

The V gene is TRBV7-9, the J gene TRBJ1-1; unclear D gene. Germline CDR1 reads SEHNR; CDR2 reads FQNEAQ (reference sequence). V lost 5 bases and J 1 base, leaving 14 bases between the germline ends. The CDR3 extends over 15 amino acids. The CDR3 region has the DNA TGTGCCAGCAGCCCTCATAATAGCGGGAACACTGAAGCTTTCTTT. Encoded protein: CASSPHNSGNTEAFF.

The chain joins TRBV6-4 to TRBJ2-3; TRBD2 agrees at 10 bases. CDR3 length equals 16 residues. The germline CDR1 and CDR2 sequences are MRHNA and SNTAGT. V lost 2 bases to trimming and J lost 4 bases; unmatched junction nucleotides: 6. The CDR3 region has the DNA TGTGCCAGCAGTGACGAGGGTAGCGGGGGGCCAGATACGCAGTATTTT. This sequence encodes CASSDEGSGGPDTQYF.

This clonotype was found a few times. V usage is TRBV11-3 and J usage is TRBJ2-2, with TRBD1 as a possible D gene (6 bases). The ends were cut back, 5 bases at V and 4 bases at J, with 11 bases in the middle. The CDR3 has 14 residues. Germline CDR1 and CDR2: SGHNT and YENEEA. The CDR3, as DNA: TGTGCCAGCAGCCTCGAAGGGGGCACCGGGGAGCTGTTTTTT. Its protein is CASSLEGGTGELFF. The complete variable domain, with remaining parts taken from reference TRBV11-3 and TRBJ2-2, reads EAGVVQSPRYKIIEKKQPVAFWCNPISGHNTLYWYLQNLGQGPELLIRYENEEAVDDSQLPKDRFSAERLKGVDSTLKIQPAELGDSAVYLCASSLEGGTGELFFGEGSRLTVL.